This T cell receptor beta chain was captured in a study of cytomegalovirus exposure and HLA in healthy donors. Study conclusions and caveats: There were 164 TCR beta chains listed as cytomegalovirus-associated.

Trimming removed 10 bases from V and 4 bases from J, with 22 bases in between. The CDR3 covers 15 residues. Germline V gene lookup returns CDR1 SNHLY and CDR2 FYNNEI. Worth noting for this clone: Its cognate antigen is unknown.

The PCR was carried out with 60 Vbeta primers and 13 Jbeta primers. Using immunoSEQ multiplex PCR, the repertoire was profiled, and TCRdb retains in-frame clones only, with some absent. The data show roughly 34,000 clones, less than 75% seen once. Sequencing was performed on PBMCs. This sequence originates from a middle-aged man in good health and CMV-seropositive. This sequence joins TRBV2 and TRBJ1-1, with D tentatively TRBD1 (5 bases). DNA of the CDR3: TGTGCCACAAACGGGGGGGGTGCCGTGAGCACTGAAGCTTTCTTT. Its protein is CATNGGGAVSTEAFF.